This T cell receptor (beta chain) was found in a study of T cells in Graves' hyperthyroidism and ophthalmopathy. TCR beta CDR3 sequences were amplified from RNA transcripts. The HTBI primer set was used in a first-round RT-PCR of the TCR CDR3. TCRdb ran MiXCR on the multiplex PCR reads and lists one entry per CDR3 protein. The data contain 500,000 to 600,000 distinct CDR3 sequences, approximately 44% of them singletons. Study-level findings and limits: Ophthalmopathy was distinguished from stable hyperthyroidism by 13 V-J signatures. Among clonotypes expanded in thyroid above 0.001, most were also found in blood.

CDR1 is SGHNT, CDR2 YENEEA, per germline. V was trimmed by 1 base and J by 10 bases, leaving 11 bases between them. This CDR3 contains 14 residues. Stable hyperthyroidism: no ophthalmopathy progression over 18 months of follow-up. Orbital computed tomography and thyroid ultrasound, together with serum TRAb and thyroxine and clinical symptoms, were used for diagnoses. In this sample, this clonotype turned up many times. Its antigen is as yet unknown. Sequenced input: peripheral blood or thyroid tissue (not recorded which). This clonotype originated in a woman between 18 and 29 years old with Graves' hyperthyroidism. The V call is TRBV11-3, the J call TRBJ1-6; no firm D call. CDR3 DNA sequence: TGTGCCAGCAGCTTAGTGTGGGGAATATCACCCCTCCACTTT. Its protein is CASSLVWGISPLHF.